This T cell receptor beta chain comes out of a study of blood T cell repertoires in COVID-19. Study context: Acute-phase and convalescent COVID-19 samples originated in the United States, Italy and Spain.

Under the authors' procedure: From reference gene primer amplification, estimates of nucleated cell counts were derived. TCRdb's copy holds only in-frame clones and misses some; the assay was immunoSEQ multiplex PCR. V, J and clone size derive from that table, while D and trimming were established from the DNA sequence. The sample lists about 220,000 clones, roughly 80% occurring once. Patients of the Seattle cohort, enrolled during active infection, were followed longitudinally. The CDR3 loop spans 14 amino acids. Germline lookup yields CDR1 KGHSH and CDR2 LQKENI. V lost 3 bases and J lost 6, with 15 bases in between.

The specimen was peripheral blood. The rearrangement joins TRBV18 to TRBJ2-7; the D is unclear. The receptor comes from a woman aged 70-85 years with COVID-19, enrolled during active disease. The CDR3 loop is CASSPSTSTTEQYF. The DNA of the CDR3 is TGTGCCAGCTCACCTTCAACAAGTACTACCGAGCAGTACTTC.